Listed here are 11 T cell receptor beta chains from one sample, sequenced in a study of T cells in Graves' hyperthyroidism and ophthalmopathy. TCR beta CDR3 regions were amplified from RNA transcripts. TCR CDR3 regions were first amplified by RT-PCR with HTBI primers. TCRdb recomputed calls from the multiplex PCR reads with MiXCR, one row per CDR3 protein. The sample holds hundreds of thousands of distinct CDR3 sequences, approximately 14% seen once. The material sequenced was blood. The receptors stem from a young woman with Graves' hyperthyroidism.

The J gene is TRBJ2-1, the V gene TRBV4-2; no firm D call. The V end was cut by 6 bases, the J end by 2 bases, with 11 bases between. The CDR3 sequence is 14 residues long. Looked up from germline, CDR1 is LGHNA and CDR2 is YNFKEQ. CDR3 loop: CASRPTSAYNEQFF. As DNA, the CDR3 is TGTGCCAGCAGGCCTACCTCCGCCTACAATGAGCAGTTCTTC.

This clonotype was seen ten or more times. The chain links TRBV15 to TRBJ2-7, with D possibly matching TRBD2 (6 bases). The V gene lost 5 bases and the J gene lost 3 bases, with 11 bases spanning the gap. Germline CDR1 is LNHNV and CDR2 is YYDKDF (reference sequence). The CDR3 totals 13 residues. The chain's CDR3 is CATSPGDLYEQYF. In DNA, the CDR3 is TGTGCCACCAGCCCGGGGGATCTCTACGAGCAGTACTTC.

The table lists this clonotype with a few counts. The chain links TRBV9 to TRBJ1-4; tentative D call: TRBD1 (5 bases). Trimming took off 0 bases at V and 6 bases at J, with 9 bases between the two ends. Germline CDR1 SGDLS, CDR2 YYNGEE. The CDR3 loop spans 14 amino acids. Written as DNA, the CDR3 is TGTGCCAGCAGCGTAGCGGTAGGGGATGAAAAACTGTTTTTT. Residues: CASSVAVGDEKLFF.

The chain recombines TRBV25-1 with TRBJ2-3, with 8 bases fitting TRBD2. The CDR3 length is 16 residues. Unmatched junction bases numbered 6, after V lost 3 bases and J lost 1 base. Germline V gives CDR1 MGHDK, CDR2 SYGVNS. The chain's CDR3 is CASSDLGRDGTDTQYF. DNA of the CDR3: TGTGCCAGCAGTGACCTCGGGAGGGATGGCACAGATACGCAGTATTTT.

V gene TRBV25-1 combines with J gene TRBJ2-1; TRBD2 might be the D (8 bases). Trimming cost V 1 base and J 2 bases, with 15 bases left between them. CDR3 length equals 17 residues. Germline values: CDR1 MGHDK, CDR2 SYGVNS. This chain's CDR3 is CASSESGGTSPYNEQFF. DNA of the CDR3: TGTGCCAGCAGTGAATCAGGGGGGACTAGTCCCTACAATGAGCAGTTCTTC. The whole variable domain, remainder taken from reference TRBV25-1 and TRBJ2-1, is EADIYQTPRYLVIGTGKKITLECSQTMGHDKMYWYQQDPGMELHLIHYSYGVNSTEKGDLSSESTVSRIRTEHFPLTLESARPSHTSQYLCASSESGGTSPYNEQFFGPGTRLTVL.

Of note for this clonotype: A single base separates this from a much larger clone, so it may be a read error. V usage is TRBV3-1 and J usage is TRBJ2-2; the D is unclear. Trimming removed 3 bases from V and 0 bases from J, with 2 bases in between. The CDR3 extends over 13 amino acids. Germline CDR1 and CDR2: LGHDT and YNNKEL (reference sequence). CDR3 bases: TGTGCCAGCAGCCAGACGAACACCGGGGAGCTGTTTTTT. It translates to CASSQTNTGELFF.

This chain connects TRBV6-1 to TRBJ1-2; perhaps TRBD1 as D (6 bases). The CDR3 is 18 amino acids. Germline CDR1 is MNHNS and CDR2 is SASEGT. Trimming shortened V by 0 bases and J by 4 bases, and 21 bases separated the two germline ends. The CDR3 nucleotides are TGTGCCAGCAGTGAAGCTTTGCAGGGGAAGTCTCCCTCCTATGGCTACACCTTC. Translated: CASSEALQGKSPSYGYTF.

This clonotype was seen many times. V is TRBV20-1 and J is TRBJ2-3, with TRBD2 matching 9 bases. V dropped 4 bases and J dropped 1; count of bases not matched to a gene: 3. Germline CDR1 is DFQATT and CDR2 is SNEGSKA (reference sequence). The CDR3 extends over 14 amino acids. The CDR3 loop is CSAKRLAGTDTQYF. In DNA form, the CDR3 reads TGCAGTGCTAAACGACTAGCGGGCACAGATACGCAGTATTTT.

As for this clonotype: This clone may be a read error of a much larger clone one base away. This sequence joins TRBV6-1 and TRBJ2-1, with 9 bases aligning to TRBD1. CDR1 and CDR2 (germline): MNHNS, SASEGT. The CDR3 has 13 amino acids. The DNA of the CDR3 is TGTGCCAGCAGGGGACAGGGATTCAATGGGCAGTTCTTC. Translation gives CASRGQGFNGQFF.

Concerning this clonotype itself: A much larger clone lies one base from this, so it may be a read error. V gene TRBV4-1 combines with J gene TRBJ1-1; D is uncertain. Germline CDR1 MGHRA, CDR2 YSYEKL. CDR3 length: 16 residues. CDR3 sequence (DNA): TGCGCCAGCAGCCAAGTGGGCAGGAGTATGAACACTGAAGTTTTCTTT. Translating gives CASSQVGRSMNTEVFF.

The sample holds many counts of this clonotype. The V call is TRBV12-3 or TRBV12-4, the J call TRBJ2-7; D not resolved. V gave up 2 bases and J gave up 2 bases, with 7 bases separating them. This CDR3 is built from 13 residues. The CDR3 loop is CASSLTQTYEQYF. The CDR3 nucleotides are TGTGCCAGCAGTTTAACTCAAACCTACGAGCAGTACTTC.